The 31 T cell receptor beta chains listed next were all sequenced from one sample in a study of molecular identifiers for immune sequencing clone quantification. MiXCR, run by TCRdb on the PCR reads, gives a single entry per CDR3 protein. Of approximately 590,000 distinct CDR3 sequences listed, about 25% are singletons. Sequenced sample: naive CD8+ T cells from blood, with Jurkat cell RNA spiked in. Subset of the sample: FACS-sorted CD8+CD4-CCR7+CD45RA+ naive T cells. These receptors were obtained from a human donor in good health. Some libraries in this study had Jurkat cell RNA spiked in.

In its sample, this clonotype was seen many times. This chain links TRBV29-1 with TRBJ1-2, with a possible D match to TRBD1 (6 bases). Trimming pared 7 bases from V and 6 bases from J, leaving 18 bases between. The V gene's germline CDR1 is SQVTM and CDR2 ANQGSEA. The CDR3 is 13 residues long. The CDR3 sequence is CSADGSGVHGYTF. The CDR3 DNA sequence: TGCAGCGCTGACGGATCAGGGGTTCATGGCTACACCTTC. The entire variable domain, with the rest obtained from reference TRBV29-1 and TRBJ1-2, is as follows: SAVISQKPSRDICQRGTSLTIQCQVDSQVTMMFWYRQQPGQSLTLIATANQGSEATYESGFVIDKFPISRPNLTFSTLTVSNMSPEDSSIYLCSADGSGVHGYTFGSGTRLTVV.

This sequence joins TRBV6-5 and TRBJ1-2; unclear D gene. The germline V gene has CDR1 MNHEY and CDR2 SVGAGI. The CDR3 is 12 residues long. V gave up 3 bases and J gave up 8 bases, with 10 bases separating them. CDR3 amino acids: CASSYIGAGYTF. The CDR3 DNA follows: TGTGCCAGCAGTTATATTGGTGCGGGCTACACCTTC.

This clonotype was seen many times. The gene calls are TRBV28 and TRBJ1-1; tentatively, D is TRBD1 (5 bases). The CDR3 covers 16 residues. Per germline, CDR1 MDHEN and CDR2 SYDVKM. V was shortened by 1 base and J by 5 bases, with 17 bases between the two germline ends. CDR3 sequence reads: CASSLSPGRPKTEAFF. CDR3 nucleotides: TGTGCCAGCAGTTTATCCCCGGGACGCCCTAAAACTGAAGCTTTCTTT.

This clonotype was seen more than once but under ten times. V gene TRBV15 combines with J gene TRBJ2-5; D not resolved. The CDR3 runs 15 residues. Between the trimmed V and J ends, which lost 4 bases and 0 bases, there was a span of 12 bases. Per the germline V gene, CDR1 is LNHNV and CDR2 is YYDKDF (reference sequence). The CDR3 nucleotides are TGTGCCACCAGCAACTTCTGGAGCAACCAAGAGACCCAGTACTTC. It yields the protein CATSNFWSNQETQYF.

CDR3 region: CATKYLGAGNQPQHF. DNA of the CDR3: TGTGCCACCAAGTACTTGGGGGCAGGCAATCAGCCCCAGCATTTT. This chain connects TRBV19 to TRBJ1-5; D is perhaps TRBD1 (6 bases). V was cut by 10 bases and J by 2 bases, with 18 bases left in between. CDR3 length: 15 amino acids. CDR1 and CDR2 (germline): LNHDA, SQIVND (reference sequence).

A word on this clonotype: This may come from a read error, since a much larger clone is one base off. The genes are TRBV20-1 and TRBJ2-5; D is uncertain. Trimming took 5 bases from V and 1 from J, leaving 14 bases between them. The CDR3 has 14 amino acids. Germline V lookup: CDR1 DFQATT, CDR2 SNEGSKA (reference sequence). CDR3 residues: CSAFGQDLQETQYF. In nucleotides, the CDR3 is TGCAGTGCTTTTGGGCAGGACCTCCAAGAGACCCAGTACTTC.

A note on this clonotype: A much larger clone differs from this one at a single base, so this may be a read error. The chain joins TRBV5-6 to TRBJ1-2; D is unclear. The CDR3 runs to 13 residues. Germline V gene lookup returns CDR1 SGHDT and CDR2 YYEEEE. The CDR3 nucleotides read TGTGCCAGCAGCCAATACGGCAGCTATGGCCACACCTTC. It translates to CASSQYGSYGHTF.

About this clonotype: This may arise from a read error, as a much more abundant clone is one base away. This rearrangement joins TRBV7-9 to TRBJ1-1; D unresolved. V lost 7 bases to trimming and J lost 6 bases, with 12 bases between them. Germline V CDR1 and CDR2: SEHNR, FQNEAQ (reference sequence). The CDR3 sequence is 12 residues long. The CDR3 protein is CASTLPSSEAFF. CDR3 sequence (DNA): TGTGCCAGCACCCTCCCAAGCTCTGAAGCTTTCTTT.

Note on this clonotype: A much larger clone is a single base away; this may be a read error. This chain uses TRBV24-1 with TRBJ2-2, with D unresolved. The V gene lost 5 bases and the J gene lost 6 bases, with 6 bases spanning the gap. This CDR3 is built from 12 residues. Germline CDR1 KGHDR, CDR2 SFDVKD. In DNA form, the CDR3 reads TGTGCCACCAGTGCCAGATCCGGGGAGCTGTTTTTT. Its protein product is CATSARSGELFF.

On this clonotype: This may be a read error, as it is one base from a much larger clone. Given the absence of the conserved phenylalanine or tryptophan at the CDR3 end, a read error is likely. This rearrangement joins TRBV20-1 to TRBJ2-3; D is ambiguous. The CDR3 loop spans 15 amino acids. Per the germline V gene, CDR1 is DFQATT and CDR2 is SNEGSKA (reference sequence). Trimming removed 6 bases from V and 0 bases from J, with 16 bases in between. The CDR3 DNA reads TGCAGTGCCACGACGGGTCTTCGGAGCACAGATACGCAGTATTAT. This sequence encodes CSATTGLRSTDTQYY.

The chain links TRBV27 to TRBJ1-5, with 7 bases aligning to TRBD1. Germline lookup yields CDR1 MNHEY and CDR2 SMNVEV (reference sequence). This CDR3 comprises 14 residues. Trimming cost V 5 bases and J 4 bases; bases outside gene matches: 5. CDR3 sequence reads: CASSTQTGNQPQHF. The CDR3 DNA follows: TGTGCCAGCAGTACCCAGACAGGGAATCAGCCCCAGCATTTT.

This clonotype occurred a few times. V usage is TRBV10-3 and J usage is TRBJ2-7; D possibly corresponds to TRBD1 (5 bases). The CDR3 is made up of 12 amino acids. Germline V gives CDR1 ENHRY, CDR2 SYGVKD. V gave up 8 bases and J gave up 2 bases, with 10 bases separating them. CDR3 nucleotide sequence: TGTGCCATCGGCGACAGCGCCTACGAGCAGTACTTC. It codes for CAIGDSAYEQYF.

In the case of this clonotype: With a much larger clone just one base away, this may be a read error. The rearrangement joins TRBV4-3 to TRBJ2-7; D unclear. CDR3 length equals 15 residues. Germline loops: CDR1 LGHNA, CDR2 YSLEER. The CDR3 region is CARSQDRQPSYEQYF. DNA of the CDR3: TGCGCCCGCAGCCAAGATCGCCAGCCCTCCTACGAGCAGTACTTC.

About this clonotype itself: A junction end diverges from the germline sequence, so it may reflect a read error. CDR3: CASSLKGSARPPDAFF. The CDR3 bases are TGCGCCAGCAGCTTGAAGGGGTCGGCGCGGCCTCCTGACGCTTTCTTT. The gene calls are TRBV5-1 and TRBJ1-1; possible D gene TRBD1, 5 bases. From germline, CDR1 is SGHRS and CDR2 YFSETQ. The CDR3 covers 16 residues.

This clonotype was counted a few times. This chain connects TRBV16 to TRBJ1-6; D perhaps matches TRBD1 (5 bases). V lost 5 bases, J lost 10 bases, and 18 bases lay in between. This CDR3 has 15 amino acids. Germline CDR1 reads KGHSY; CDR2 reads FQNENV. CDR3 DNA: TGTGCCAGCAGCTGGTCGCCCAGCGGGGGGTCACCCCTCCACTTT. Its translation is CASSWSPSGGSPLHF. Variable domain in full (rest from reference TRBV16 and TRBJ1-6): GEEVAQTPKHLVRGEGQKAKLYCAPIKGHSYVFWYQQVLKNEFKFLISFQNENVFDETGMPKERFSAKCLPNSPCSLEIQATKLEDSAVYFCASSWSPSGGSPLHFGNGTRLTVT.

The chain recombines TRBV7-9 with TRBJ1-5; a possible D gene is TRBD1 (6 bases). Trimming stripped 4 bases from V and 3 bases from J, with 19 bases between. Germline CDR1 is SEHNR and CDR2 is FQNEAQ (reference sequence). The CDR3 spans 17 residues. The CDR3 DNA reads TGTGCCAGCAGCTCCACCATTGGGGGGCGAATCAATCAGCCCCAGCATTTT. Translating gives CASSSTIGGRINQPQHF. Together with reference TRBV7-9 and TRBJ1-5, the CDR3 gives the full variable domain: DTGVSQNPRHKITKRGQNVTFRCDPISEHNRLYWYRQTLGQGPEFLTYFQNEAQLEKSRLLSDRFSAERPKGSFSTLEIQRTEQGDSAMYLCASSSTIGGRINQPQHFGDGTRLSIL.

This chain links TRBV27 with TRBJ2-7, with 7 bases aligning to TRBD1. Trimming took 5 bases from V and 0 from J; bases not matched to a gene: 4. Germline loops: CDR1 MNHEY, CDR2 SMNVEV (reference sequence). The CDR3 length is 14 residues. Here the CDR3 reads CASSHRQGSYEQYF. For the CDR3, the DNA is TGTGCCAGCAGTCATAGACAGGGCTCCTACGAGCAGTACTTC.

The V call is TRBV7-6, the J call TRBJ2-7; 11 nucleotides match TRBD2. Germline CDR1 reads SGHVS; CDR2 reads FNYEAQ. The CDR3 spans 15 residues. J lost 5 bases, V lost 5 bases, and 8 bases had no gene match. CDR3 in DNA: TGTGCCAGCAGCCATGCTAGCGGGGGGTACGACGAGCAGTACTTC. This gives the protein CASSHASGGYDEQYF.

In regard to this clonotype: This may come from a read error, since a much larger clone is one base off. The chain combines TRBV7-9 with TRBJ1-1, with no clear D. Per germline, CDR1 SEHNR and CDR2 FQNEAQ (reference sequence). The CDR3 loop spans 13 amino acids. Written as DNA, the CDR3 is TGTGCCAGCAGTCAGGCGGTCAACACTGCAGCTTTCTTT. Translated: CASSQAVNTAAFF. Looking up the rest from reference TRBV7-9 and TRBJ1-1 gives the full variable domain: DTGVSQNPRHKITKRGQNVTFRCDPISEHNRLYWYRQTLGQGPEFLTYFQNEAQLEKSRLLSDRFSAERPKGSFSTLEIQRTEQGDSAMYLCASSQAVNTAAFFGQGTRLTVV.

The table lists this clonotype with a few counts. The V and J genes are TRBV7-2 and TRBJ2-3; 10 nucleotides line up with TRBD2. Trimming at V came to 3 bases and at J to 6 bases, leaving 6 bases not matched to a gene. Germline V gene data show CDR1 as SGHTA and CDR2 as FQGNSA. This CDR3 contains 15 residues. CDR3 DNA sequence: TGTGCCAGCAGCTTCCTAGCGGGGGTCGTGGATACGCAGTATTTT. Translation: CASSFLAGVVDTQYF.

The chain employs TRBV4-3 and TRBJ1-4; D gene uncertain. The V end was cut by 0 bases, the J end by 0 bases, with 11 bases between. This CDR3 region has 17 residues. From germline, CDR1 is LGHNA and CDR2 YSLEER. The CDR3 protein is CASSQDGAGSTNEKLFF. The CDR3 coding sequence is TGCGCCAGCAGCCAAGACGGTGCGGGGTCAACTAATGAAAAACTGTTTTTT.

There are many counts of this clonotype. This rearrangement joins TRBV12-3 or TRBV12-4 to TRBJ1-5, with D maybe TRBD1 (6 bases). This CDR3 contains 15 residues. Deletions cut 6 bases from V and 0 bases from J, with 12 bases between. CDR3 residues: CASSPTGYSNQPQHF. The CDR3 coding sequence is TGTGCCAGCAGCCCTACAGGGTATAGCAATCAGCCCCAGCATTTT.

The gene calls are TRBV5-1 and TRBJ2-3; possible D gene TRBD2, 5 bases. The germline V and J ends were trimmed by 1 base and 4 bases, with 10 bases remaining between them. The CDR3 sequence is 14 residues long. Germline V gives CDR1 SGHRS, CDR2 YFSETQ. CDR3 DNA sequence: TGCGCCAGCAGCTTGTATAGCGCCTCAGATACGCAGTATTTT. Its protein product is CASSLYSASDTQYF.

V and J are TRBV4-3 and TRBJ2-7, with TRBD2 matching over 8 bases. Germline CDR1 and CDR2: LGHNA and YSLEER. The CDR3 extends over 16 amino acids. V was pared by 3 bases and J by 0 bases, with 7 bases of the junction left unmatched. Here the CDR3 DNA reads TGCGCCAGCAGCCAGTCACTAGCGGCGAGCTCCTACGAGCAGTACTTC. This encodes CASSQSLAASSYEQYF.

In its sample, this clonotype was seen a few times. In nucleotides, the CDR3 is TGTGCCAGCATTACCGGGACAGGTGACCTGAACACTGAAGCTTTCTTT. It encodes CASITGTGDLNTEAFF. The rearrangement links TRBV12-3 or TRBV12-4 to TRBJ1-1; 8 bases agree with TRBD1. J gave up 0 bases and V 7 bases, and 10 bases lay outside the gene matches. CDR3 length: 16 residues.

Only a few counts were recorded for this clonotype. This rearrangement joins TRBV4-3 to TRBJ2-3; no definite D call. CDR3 size: 17 residues. V was shortened by 0 bases and J by 7 bases, with 20 bases between the two germline ends. The germline V gene has CDR1 LGHNA and CDR2 YSLEER. The CDR3 coding sequence is TGCGCCAGCAGCCAAGATAGGACCTCCATCGTCCAGTATACGCAGTATTTT. It translates to CASSQDRTSIVQYTQYF.

The table lists this clonotype with many counts. The rearrangement joins TRBV5-1 to TRBJ2-7; 8 bases are shared with TRBD1. CDR3 length: 13 residues. With 4 bases clipped from V and 3 bases from J, the junction kept 3 bases outside the gene matches. Germline-derived CDR1 and CDR2 are SGHRS and YFSETQ. Written as DNA, the CDR3 is TGCGCCAGCAGCAACGGACAGGGCTACGAGCAGTACTTC. Protein sequence: CASSNGQGYEQYF. Supplemented by reference TRBV5-1 and TRBJ2-7, the full variable domain reads KAGVTQTPRYLIKTRGQQVTLSCSPISGHRSVSWYQQTPGQGLQFLFEYFSETQRNKGNFPGRFSGRQFSNSRSEMNVSTLELGDSALYLCASSNGQGYEQYFGPGTRLTVT.

About this clonotype: A much larger clone sits a single nucleotide away, making a read error possible. V gene TRBV29-1 combines with J gene TRBJ2-5; tentatively, D is TRBD2 (6 bases). Germline V gene sequence: CDR1 SQVTM, CDR2 ANQGSEA. The CDR3 sequence is 15 residues long. CDR3: CSVEGGERFEEPQYF. The CDR3 bases are TGCAGCGTTGAAGGCGGGGAGCGTTTCGAAGAGCCCCAGTACTTC.

This clonotype was seen a handful of times. The V gene is TRBV19, the J gene TRBJ2-5; possible D gene TRBD2, 6 bases. This CDR3 comprises 13 residues. Trimming took 3 bases from V and 7 from J, leaving 12 bases between them. The V gene's germline CDR1 is LNHDA and CDR2 SQIVND (reference sequence). This CDR3 reads CASSMGGIGTQYF. In DNA, the CDR3 is TGTGCCAGTAGTATGGGCGGGATAGGGACCCAGTACTTC.

Comments on this clonotype: One junction end does not reproduce the germline sequence, and a read error may be involved. The rearrangement links TRBV19 to TRBJ2-1; possibly TRBD2 for D (5 bases). The germline V gene has CDR1 LNHDA and CDR2 SQIVND (reference sequence). CDR3 length equals 13 residues. For the CDR3, the DNA is TGTGCCAGTAGTCCTAGCTCCTACATTGAGCAGTTCTTC. Translated, it gives CASSPSSYIEQFF. Combining the CDR3 with reference TRBV19 and TRBJ2-1 gives the whole variable domain DGGITQSPKYLFRKEGQNVTLSCEQNLNHDAMYWYRQDPGQGLRLIYYSQIVNDFQKGDIAEGYSVSREKKESFPLTVTSAQKNPTAFYLCASSPSSYIEQFFGPGTRLTVL.

This clonotype has just one count. At one end the junction does not follow the germline gene, possibly because of a read error. V is TRBV19 and J is TRBJ2-3; 15 bases are a match to TRBD2. Germline V lookup: CDR1 LNHDA, CDR2 SQIVND (reference sequence). This CDR3 is 16 amino acids long. CDR3 amino acids: CASSIGLAGGSDTQYF. The CDR3 region has the DNA TGCGCCAGTAGTATTGGACTAGCGGGGGGGTCAGATACGCAGTATTTT.